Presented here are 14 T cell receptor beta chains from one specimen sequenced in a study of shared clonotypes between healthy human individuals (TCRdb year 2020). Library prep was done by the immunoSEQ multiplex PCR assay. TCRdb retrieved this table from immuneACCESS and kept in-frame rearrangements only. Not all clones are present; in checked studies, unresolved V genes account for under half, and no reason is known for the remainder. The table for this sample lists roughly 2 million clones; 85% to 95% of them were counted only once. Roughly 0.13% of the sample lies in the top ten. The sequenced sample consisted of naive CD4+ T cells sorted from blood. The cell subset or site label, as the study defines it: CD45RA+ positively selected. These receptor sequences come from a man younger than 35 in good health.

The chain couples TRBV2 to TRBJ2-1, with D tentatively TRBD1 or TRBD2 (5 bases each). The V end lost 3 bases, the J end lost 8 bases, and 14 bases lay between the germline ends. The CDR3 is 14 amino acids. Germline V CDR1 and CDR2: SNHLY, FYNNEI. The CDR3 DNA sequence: TGTGCCAGCAGTGAGTCTGGATTGGGGGATGAGCAGTTCTTC. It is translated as CASSESGLGDEQFF. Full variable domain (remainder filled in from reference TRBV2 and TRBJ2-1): EPEVTQTPSHQVTQMGQEVILRCVPISNHLYFYWYRQILGQKVEFLVSFYNNEISEKSEIFDDQFSVERPDGSNFTLKIRSTKLEDSAMYFCASSESGLGDEQFFGPGTRLTVL.

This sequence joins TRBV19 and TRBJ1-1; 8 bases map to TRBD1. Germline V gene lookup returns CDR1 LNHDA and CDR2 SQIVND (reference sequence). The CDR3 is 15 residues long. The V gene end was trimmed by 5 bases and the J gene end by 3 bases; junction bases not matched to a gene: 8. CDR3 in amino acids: CASSDRGRKDTEAFF. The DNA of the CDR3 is TGTGCCAGTAGTGACAGGGGAAGGAAGGACACTGAAGCTTTCTTT.

CDR3 sequence (DNA): TGTGCCAGCAGTTTCGGAGGACAGGGAGTGCGGTCACCCCTCCACTTT. This encodes CASSFGGQGVRSPLHF. The genes are TRBV27 and TRBJ1-6; 8 bases map to TRBD1. The V segment lost 3 bases and the J segment 10 bases; nucleotides outside the gene matches: 11. The CDR3 covers 16 residues. Germline loops: CDR1 MNHEY, CDR2 SMNVEV (reference sequence).

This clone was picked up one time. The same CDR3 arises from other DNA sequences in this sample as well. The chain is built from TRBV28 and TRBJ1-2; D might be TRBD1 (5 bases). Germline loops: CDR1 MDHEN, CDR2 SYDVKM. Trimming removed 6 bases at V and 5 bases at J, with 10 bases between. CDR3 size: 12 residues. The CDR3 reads CASSLRGYGYTF. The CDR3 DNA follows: TGTGCCAGCAGCCTTAGGGGATATGGCTACACCTTC.

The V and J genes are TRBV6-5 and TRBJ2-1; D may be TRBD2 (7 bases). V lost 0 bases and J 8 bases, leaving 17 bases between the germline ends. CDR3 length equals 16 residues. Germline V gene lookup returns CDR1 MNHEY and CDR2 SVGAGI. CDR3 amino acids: CASSYSPRGAAYEQFF. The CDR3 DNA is TGTGCCAGCAGTTACTCGCCCCGGGGGGCGGCATATGAGCAGTTCTTC.

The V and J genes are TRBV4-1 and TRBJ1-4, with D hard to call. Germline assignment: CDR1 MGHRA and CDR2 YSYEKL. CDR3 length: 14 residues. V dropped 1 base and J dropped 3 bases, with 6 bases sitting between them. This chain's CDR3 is CASSQVTANEKLFF. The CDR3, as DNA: TGCGCCAGCAGCCAAGTAACAGCTAATGAAAAACTGTTTTTT.

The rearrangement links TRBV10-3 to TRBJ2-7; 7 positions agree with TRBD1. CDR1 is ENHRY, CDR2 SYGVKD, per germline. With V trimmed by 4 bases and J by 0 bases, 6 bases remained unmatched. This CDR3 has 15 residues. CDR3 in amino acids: CAISGGTVDSYEQYF. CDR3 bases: TGTGCCATCAGTGGAGGGACAGTTGACTCCTACGAGCAGTACTTC.

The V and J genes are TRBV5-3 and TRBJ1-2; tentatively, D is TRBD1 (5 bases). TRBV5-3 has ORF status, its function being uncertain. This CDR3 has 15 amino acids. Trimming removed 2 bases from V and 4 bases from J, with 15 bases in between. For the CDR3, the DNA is TGTGCCAGAAGCTTCAGGGTCCAATTTTCCTATGGCTACACCTTC. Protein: CARSFRVQFSYGYTF.

The CDR3 sequence: CASTIRGGRNTIYF. The CDR3 DNA follows: TGTGCCAGCACCATTCGAGGGGGGAGAAACACCATATATTTT. The V and J genes are TRBV11-2 and TRBJ1-3, with D maybe TRBD1 (6 bases). Per germline, CDR1 SGHAT and CDR2 FQNNGV. Trimming stripped 7 bases from V and 5 bases from J, with 15 bases between. The CDR3 runs to 14 residues.

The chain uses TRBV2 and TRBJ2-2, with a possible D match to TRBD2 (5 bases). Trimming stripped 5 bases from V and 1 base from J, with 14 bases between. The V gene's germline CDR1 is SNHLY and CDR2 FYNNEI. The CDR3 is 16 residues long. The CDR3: CASSQDRGLNTGELFF. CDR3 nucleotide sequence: TGTGCCAGCAGTCAAGACCGCGGACTGAACACCGGGGAGCTGTTTTTT.

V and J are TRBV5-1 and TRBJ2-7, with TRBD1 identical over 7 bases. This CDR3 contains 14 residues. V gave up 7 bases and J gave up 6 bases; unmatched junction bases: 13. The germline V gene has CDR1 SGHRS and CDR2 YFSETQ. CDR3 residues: CASAKIGQEIEQYF. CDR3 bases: TGCGCCAGCGCCAAAATAGGACAGGAAATCGAGCAGTACTTC.

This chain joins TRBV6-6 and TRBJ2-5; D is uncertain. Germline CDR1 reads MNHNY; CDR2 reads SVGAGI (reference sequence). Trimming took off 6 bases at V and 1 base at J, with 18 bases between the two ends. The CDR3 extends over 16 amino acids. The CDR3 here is CASSFYVSWVQETQYF. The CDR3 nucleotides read TGTGCCAGCAGCTTCTACGTATCATGGGTCCAAGAGACCCAGTACTTC.

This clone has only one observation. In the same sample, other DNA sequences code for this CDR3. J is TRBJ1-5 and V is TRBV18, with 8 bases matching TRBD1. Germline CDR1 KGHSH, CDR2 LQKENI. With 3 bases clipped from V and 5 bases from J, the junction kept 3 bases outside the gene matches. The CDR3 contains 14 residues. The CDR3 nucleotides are TGTGCCAGCTCACCCGGACAGGGCTATCAGCCCCAGCATTTT. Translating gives CASSPGQGYQPQHF.

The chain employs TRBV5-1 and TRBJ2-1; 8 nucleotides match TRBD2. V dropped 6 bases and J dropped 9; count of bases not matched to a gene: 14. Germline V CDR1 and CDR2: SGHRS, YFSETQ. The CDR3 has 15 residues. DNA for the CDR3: TGCGCCAGCACCCAAAGCGGGGGCATCGATAGTGAGCAGTTCTTC. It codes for CASTQSGGIDSEQFF. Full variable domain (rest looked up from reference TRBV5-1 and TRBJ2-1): KAGVTQTPRYLIKTRGQQVTLSCSPISGHRSVSWYQQTPGQGLQFLFEYFSETQRNKGNFPGRFSGRQFSNSRSEMNVSTLELGDSALYLCASTQSGGIDSEQFFGPGTRLTVL.